This TCR beta chain was obtained from a study of human T cells and chemical hapten exposure. At the level of the study: The study traced per-sample TCR yield variation mainly to small differences in pooled library volumes.

Individual cDNA molecules received unique molecular identifiers in the library. TCRdb re-derived calls from the 5' RACE reads in MiXCR, one entry per CDR3 protein. The sample lists more than 75,000 distinct CDR3 sequences; around a sixth were seen once. V lost 1 base to trimming and J lost 1 base, with 10 bases between them. This CDR3 contains 14 residues. Germline CDR1 is SQVTM and CDR2 is ANQGSEA. The authors extracted total RNA from unfractionated whole blood. The clonotype comes from a female donor in good health. The V and J genes are TRBV29-1 and TRBJ1-1; no clear D. The CDR3 DNA reads TGCAGCGTTGAAGGTTGGGCGGGGAACACTGAAGCTTTCTTT. Translating gives CSVEGWAGNTEAFF.